The clone carrying this T cell receptor (beta chain) was seen only once. J gave up 3 bases and V 3 bases, and 5 bases lay outside the gene matches. Germline loops: CDR1 SGHTA, CDR2 FQGNSA. The CDR3 has 14 amino acids. Authors' data handling: Estimation of nucleated cell counts was performed using reference gene primer amplification. The protocol was immunoSEQ multiplex PCR, while the TCRdb copy is restricted to in-frame clones and leaves out a portion. V, J and clone size derive from that table, while D and trimming were established from the DNA sequence. The sample has around 60,000 clones, approximately 77% seen once. This entry is derived from a study of blood T cell repertoires in COVID-19. Turning to the study itself: Sites in the United States, Italy and Spain provided acute and convalescent COVID-19 samples. PBMCs, B-cell-depleted T cells, or T cells were the source of the cDNA or gDNA that made up the material.

This chain joins TRBV7-2 and TRBJ2-7; 7 bases agree with TRBD1. The TCR comes from a human donor in a cohort sampled during active COVID-19. Sequenced sample: peripheral blood. CDR3 in amino acids: CASSFTGQRYEQYF. The CDR3 bases are TGTGCCAGCAGCTTCACGGGACAGCGCTACGAGCAGTACTTC.